This TCR beta chain came from a study of patients and donors after allogeneic stem cell transplantation (TCRdb year 2020). Concerning this clonotype itself: Its cognate antigen has yet to be identified. No qualities accompany the bases; no much larger clone lies one base away.

Receptor amplification or capture employed RT-PCR. The sample was run on a NextSeq 550. TCRdb passed the public sequencing reads through fastp at Q25 and MiXCR, retaining productive beta sequences. One record per CDR3 amino acid sequence lists the most common genes and DNA. This sample is represented by about 72,000 distinct CDR3 sequences; around 27% of them were singletons. The ten largest clones add up to 26% of the sample. A distance of 11 bases separates the germline ends of V and J, which lose 0 bases and 4 bases respectively. Via the germline V gene, CDR1 is SGHRS and CDR2 YFSETQ. From its cysteine to its phenylalanine, the CDR3 spans 15 amino acids. The DNA shown is the 45-base CDR3, in frame from base 1.

Sequencing input: blood, either unsorted or a sorted T cell fraction (not recorded which). The receptor comes from a human donor who was either an allogeneic HSCT recipient or a stem cell or donor lymphocyte infusion donor (not recorded which). It is not recorded whose cells these are; they may come from a transplant donor. The chain uses TRBV5-1 and TRBJ2-1; the D region possibly corresponds to TRBD2 (6 bases align). CDR3 sequence: CASSLEMEGYNEQFF. The bases are TGCGCCAGCAGCTTGGAGATGGAGGGGTACAATGAGCAGTTCTTC.